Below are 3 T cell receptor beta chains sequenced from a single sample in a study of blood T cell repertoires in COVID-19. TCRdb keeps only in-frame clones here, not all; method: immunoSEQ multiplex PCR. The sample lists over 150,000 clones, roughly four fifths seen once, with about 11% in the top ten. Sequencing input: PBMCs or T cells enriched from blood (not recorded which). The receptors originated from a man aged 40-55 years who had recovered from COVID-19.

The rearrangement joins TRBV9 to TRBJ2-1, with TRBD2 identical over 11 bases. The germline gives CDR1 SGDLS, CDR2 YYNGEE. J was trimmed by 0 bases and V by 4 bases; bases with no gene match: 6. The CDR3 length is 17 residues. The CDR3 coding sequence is TGTGCCAGCAGCCACCGGACTAGCGGGTTCTCCTACAATGAGCAGTTCTTC. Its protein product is CASSHRTSGFSYNEQFF. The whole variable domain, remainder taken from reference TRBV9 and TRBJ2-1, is DSGVTQTPKHLITATGQRVTLRCSPRSGDLSVYWYQQSLDQGLQFLIQYYNGEERAKGNILERFSAQQFPDLHSELNLSSLELGDSALYFCASSHRTSGFSYNEQFFGPGTRLTVL.

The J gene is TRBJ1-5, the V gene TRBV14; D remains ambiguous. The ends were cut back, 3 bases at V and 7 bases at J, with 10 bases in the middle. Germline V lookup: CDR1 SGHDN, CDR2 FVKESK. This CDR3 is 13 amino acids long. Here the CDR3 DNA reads TGTGCCAGCAGCCAGCAGGTCGGACAGCCCCAGCATTTT. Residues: CASSQQVGQPQHF.

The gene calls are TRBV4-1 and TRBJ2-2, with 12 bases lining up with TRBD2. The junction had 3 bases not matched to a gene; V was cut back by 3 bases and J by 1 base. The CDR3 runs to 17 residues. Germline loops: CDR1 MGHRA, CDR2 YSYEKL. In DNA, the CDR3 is TGCGCCAGCAGCCAGGAACTAGCGGGGGGGAACACCGGGGAGCTGTTTTTT. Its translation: CASSQELAGGNTGELFF.